The rows below give T cell receptor beta chains drawn from one sample of a study of blood T cell repertoires in COVID-19. Some clones are missing from TCRdb's copy, which holds only in-frame ones; the method was immunoSEQ multiplex PCR. The sample holds fewer than 350,000 clones, around 89% seen once. Sequencing used peripheral blood. These receptor sequences come from a man aged 40-55 years with acute or convalescent COVID-19. CDR3s include the opening cysteine and the closing phenylalanine or tryptophan. The D gene is left open where the match is weak. Not every row has a clone size; where given, it reads once, few, many or a size class.

J	size	V	D	length	CDR3	DNA
TRBJ2-2	NA	TRBV20-1	NA	13	CSASLQGLGELFF	TGCAGTGCTAGTCTCCAGGGGCTCGGGGAGCTGTTTTTT
TRBJ1-1	NA	TRBV19	NA	15	CASSTGLPQPTEAFF	TGTGCCAGTAGTACCGGACTACCCCAGCCCACTGAAGCTTTCTTT
TRBJ2-1	few	TRBV29-1	TRBD2	15	CSVRARGEAMNEQFF	TGCAGCGTCCGGGCCCGGGGGGAGGCAATGAATGAGCAGTTCTTC
TRBJ1-1	NA	TRBV5-6	NA	13	CASSIDRNTEAFF	TGTGCCAGCAGCATTGACAGGAACACTGAAGCTTTCTTT
TRBJ1-2	NA	TRBV5-6	TRBD1	16	CASSLVLDRGDYGYTF	TGTGCCAGCAGCTTGGTATTAGACAGGGGAGACTATGGCTACACCTTC
TRBJ2-1	NA	TRBV18	TRBD1	15	CASSLPGTVHNEQFF	TGTGCCAGCTCACTTCCCGGGACAGTTCACAATGAGCAGTTCTTC
TRBJ2-2	NA	TRBV24-1	TRBD1	16	CATSDFKGAVGGELFF	TGTGCCACCAGTGATTTCAAGGGGGCCGTGGGCGGGGAGCTGTTTTTT
TRBJ1-2	NA	TRBV19	TRBD1	14	CASTQGTGKNGYTF	TGTGCCAGTACCCAAGGGACAGGGAAGAATGGCTACACCTTC
TRBJ1-1	NA	TRBV21-1	NA	15	CASSKGGRVNNEAFF	TGTGCCAGCAGCAAAGGGGGCAGGGTTAACAATGAAGCTTTCTTT
TRBJ1-3	NA	TRBV9	TRBD1	15	CASSVGTGVGNTIYF	TGTGCCAGCAGCGTCGGGACAGGGGTCGGAAACACCATATATTTT
TRBJ2-1	once	TRBV4-1	NA	15	CASSQEGAGYNEQFF	TGCGCCAGCAGCCAAGAAGGGGCAGGGTACAATGAGCAGTTCTTC
TRBJ2-1	NA	TRBV18	TRBD2	16	CASSPSQAGFYNEQFF	TGTGCCAGCTCACCAAGCCAAGCGGGGTTCTACAATGAGCAGTTCTTC
TRBJ1-2	NA	TRBV30	NA	12	CAWSQTDYGYTF	TGTGCCTGGAGCCAGACAGACTATGGCTACACCTTC
TRBJ2-3	NA	TRBV6-5	TRBD1	14	CASRRDRGGDTQYF	TGTGCCAGCAGACGGGACAGGGGGGGAGATACGCAGTATTTT
TRBJ2-7	NA	TRBV7-9	NA	15	CASSSFPRGLYEQYF	TGTGCCAGCAGCTCCTTCCCTAGGGGACTCTACGAGCAGTACTTC
TRBJ1-4	NA	TRBV18	TRBD1	15	CASSPLGRGVEKLFF	TGTGCCAGCTCACCTCTCGGCAGGGGGGTTGAAAAACTGTTTTTT
TRBJ2-3	NA	TRBV3-1/TRBV3-2	NA	16	CASSQLPGTATDTQYF	TGTGCCAGCAGCCAATTACCAGGGACTGCTACAGATACGCAGTATTTT
TRBJ1-3	NA	TRBV12-5	NA	16	CASGLEGVHSGNTIYF	TGTGCTAGTGGTTTGGAAGGGGTTCACTCTGGAAACACCATATATTTT
TRBJ1-4	NA	TRBV5-1	TRBD1	16	CASSLEGAWTNEKLFF	TGCGCCAGCAGCTTGGAGGGGGCTTGGACTAATGAAAAACTGTTTTTT
TRBJ1-5	NA	TRBV7-2	NA	15	CASSLTGGGNQPQHF	TGTGCCAGCAGCTTAACGGGGGGGGGCAATCAGCCCCAGCATTTT
TRBJ1-3	NA	TRBV20-1	TRBD1	11	CRMDRGNTIYF	TGCCGGATGGACAGGGGAAACACCATATATTTT
TRBJ2-4	NA	TRBV29-1	NA	12	CSVEGGAGIQYF	TGCAGCGTCGAGGGCGGGGCGGGCATTCAGTACTTC
TRBJ1-1	NA	TRBV7-9	NA	13	CASSLEQGTEAFF	TGTGCCAGCAGCTTAGAGCAGGGCACTGAAGCTTTCTTT
TRBJ2-7	NA	TRBV5-6	NA	11	CASSLLGEQYF	TGTGCCAGCAGCCTACTCGGCGAGCAGTACTTC
TRBJ1-1	NA	TRBV9	NA	15	CASSLQGQMNTEAFF	TGTGCCAGCAGCCTTCAAGGACAAATGAACACTGAAGCTTTCTTT
TRBJ1-2	NA	TRBV6-5	TRBD1	14	CASIRQGGNYGYTF	TGTGCCAGCATTCGACAGGGAGGTAACTATGGCTACACCTTC
TRBJ1-2	NA	TRBV11-2	NA	15	CASSLVLSSGYGYTF	TGTGCCAGCAGCTTAGTCCTAAGTAGTGGCTATGGCTACACCTTC
TRBJ2-7	NA	TRBV28	NA	13	CASSLAGAREQYF	TGTGCCAGCAGTTTAGCGGGGGCTCGGGAGCAGTACTTC
TRBJ2-7	once	TRBV5-4	TRBD1	15	CASSLFPGQGYEQYF	TGTGCCAGCAGCTTATTTCCGGGACAGGGCTACGAGCAGTACTTC
TRBJ1-5	NA	TRBV7-6	NA	13	CASSLSSNQPQHF	TGTGCCAGCAGCTTAAGCAGCAATCAGCCCCAGCATTTT
TRBJ1-1	NA	TRBV30	NA	14	CAWSPGQGSTEAFF	TGTGCCTGGAGTCCCGGGCAGGGAAGCACTGAAGCTTTCTTT
TRBJ1-2	NA	TRBV30	NA	12	CAWVAGPNGYTF	TGTGCCTGGGTAGCGGGACCGAACGGCTACACCTTC
TRBJ1-5	once	TRBV29-1	TRBD1	14	CSVAAGTGGRAQHF	TGCAGCGTCGCCGCCGGGACAGGGGGTCGGGCCCAGCATTTT
TRBJ2-1	NA	TRBV5-5	TRBD2	19	CASSSTIPGLAASGDEQFF	TGTGCCAGCAGCTCAACTATACCGGGACTAGCGGCGAGTGGGGATGAGCAGTTCTTC
TRBJ2-7	NA	TRBV5-4	TRBD1	14	CASSPGQGVYEQYF	TGTGCCAGCAGCCCGGGACAGGGGGTTTACGAGCAGTACTTC
TRBJ2-1	NA	TRBV24-1	TRBD2	14	CATSAPTSGDEQFF	TGTGCCACCAGTGCCCCGACTAGCGGGGATGAGCAGTTCTTC
TRBJ2-2	NA	TRBV7-6	TRBD1	16	CASSLEQGAVTGELFF	TGTGCCAGCAGCTTAGAACAGGGGGCCGTCACCGGGGAGCTGTTTTTT
TRBJ1-2	NA	TRBV18	NA	14	CASSPLAGFYGYTF	TGTGCCAGCTCACCACTGGCGGGATTCTATGGCTACACCTTC